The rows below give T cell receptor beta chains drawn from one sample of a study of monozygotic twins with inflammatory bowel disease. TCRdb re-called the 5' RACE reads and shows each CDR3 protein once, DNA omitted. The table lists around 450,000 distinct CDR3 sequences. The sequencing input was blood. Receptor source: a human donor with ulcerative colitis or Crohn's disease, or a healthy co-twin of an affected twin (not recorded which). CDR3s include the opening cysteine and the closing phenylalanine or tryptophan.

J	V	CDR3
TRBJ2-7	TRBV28	CASSLPLGGRHEQYF
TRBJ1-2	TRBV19	CASRRGYRGDGYTF
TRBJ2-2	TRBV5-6	CASSPLLLAGANTGELFF
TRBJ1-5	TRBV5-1	CASSLVGDQPQHF
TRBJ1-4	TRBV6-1	CASSKGQGSEKLFF
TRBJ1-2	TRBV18	CASSPNRAVGYGYTF
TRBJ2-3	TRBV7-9	CASSLEHRTGTQYF
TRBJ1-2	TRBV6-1	CASRKMGREPGYTF
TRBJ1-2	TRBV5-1	CASSLAGGPAFYGYTF
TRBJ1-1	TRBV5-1	CASSLVAGRPLTEAFF
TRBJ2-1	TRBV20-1	CSVPRGGEQFF
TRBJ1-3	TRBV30	CAWSPLGDSGNTIYF
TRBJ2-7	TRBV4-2	CASSQVPSTYEQYF
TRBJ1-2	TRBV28	CATFYRAKGYTF
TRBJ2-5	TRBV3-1	CASSRDSLTQYF
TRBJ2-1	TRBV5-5	CASSIYKGPYNEQFF
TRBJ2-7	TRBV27	CASRAVPGRILREQYF
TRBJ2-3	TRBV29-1	CSVEEGMATDTQYF
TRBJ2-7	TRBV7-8	CASSKILDSYEQYF
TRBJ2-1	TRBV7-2	CASRQRAGGPRNEQFF
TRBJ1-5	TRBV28	CASKRSNQPQHF
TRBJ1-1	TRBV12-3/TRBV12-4	CASRKQLYTEAFF
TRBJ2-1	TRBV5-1	CASRSLAGADEQFF
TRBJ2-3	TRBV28	CASSFLAGEATQYF
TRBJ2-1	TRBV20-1	CSARDPARVGNEQFF
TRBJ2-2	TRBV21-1	CASSVAGTSLTGELFF
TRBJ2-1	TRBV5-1	CASSKDSPNYNEQFF
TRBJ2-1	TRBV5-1	CATNRGTSGEEQFF
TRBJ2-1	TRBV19	CATPGTSAYNEQFF
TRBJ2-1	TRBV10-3	CAIRGTSGNEQFF
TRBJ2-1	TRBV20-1	CSAKGDRSCNEQFF
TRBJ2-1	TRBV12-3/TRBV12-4	CASNSRGRTYNEQFF
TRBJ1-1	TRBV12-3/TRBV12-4	CASRTGTANTEAFF
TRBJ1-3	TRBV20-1	CSARDPFPTGGGNTIYF
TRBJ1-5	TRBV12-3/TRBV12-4	CASSPGQGVNQPQHF
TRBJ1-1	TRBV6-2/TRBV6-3	CASSRTLGRLNTEAFF
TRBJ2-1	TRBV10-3	CAISVGDNEQFF
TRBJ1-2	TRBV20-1	CSARNSEHGYTF
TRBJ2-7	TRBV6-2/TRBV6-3	CASSQLGRMTGKDYEQYF
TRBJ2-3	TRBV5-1	CASSPGGGNVGADTQYF
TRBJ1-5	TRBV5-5	CASSLVATVNQPQHF
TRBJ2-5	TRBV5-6	CATSLGRQETQYF
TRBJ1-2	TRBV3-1	CASSYAPGTANYGYTF
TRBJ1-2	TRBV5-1	CASSLRASGYGYTF
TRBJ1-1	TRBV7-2	CASSLTGWGTEAFF